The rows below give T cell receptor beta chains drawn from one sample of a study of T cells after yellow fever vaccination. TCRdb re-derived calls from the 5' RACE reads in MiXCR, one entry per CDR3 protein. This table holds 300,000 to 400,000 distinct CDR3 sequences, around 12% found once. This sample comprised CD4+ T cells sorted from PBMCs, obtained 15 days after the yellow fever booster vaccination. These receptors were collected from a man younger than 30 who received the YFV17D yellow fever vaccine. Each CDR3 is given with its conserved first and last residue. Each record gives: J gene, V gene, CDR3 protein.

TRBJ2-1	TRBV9	CASSPGGSSYNEQFF
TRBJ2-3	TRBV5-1	CASSLDDTAFGTDTQYF
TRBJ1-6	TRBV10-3	CAISDGRPLRPLHF
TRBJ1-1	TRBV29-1	CSVGDTEAFF
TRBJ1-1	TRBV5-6	CASSFRQGLTNTEAFF
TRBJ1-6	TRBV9	CASSNERSPLHF
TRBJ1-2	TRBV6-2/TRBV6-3	CASSGRDRGPRSSYTF
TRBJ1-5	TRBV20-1	CSARDRGETVGQPQHF
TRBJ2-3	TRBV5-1	CASSASGQPTDTQYF
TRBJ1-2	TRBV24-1	CATSESRQTYGYTF
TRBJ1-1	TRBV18	CASSPVTGANTEAFF
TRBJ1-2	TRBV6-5	CASSYDSTPRGENGYTF
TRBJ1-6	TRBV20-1	CSALPLLVAGSPLHF
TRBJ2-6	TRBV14	CASSLQPSGANVLTF
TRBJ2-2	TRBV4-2	CASSRGLPGTGGGELFF
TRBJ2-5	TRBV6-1	CASSDVGTGQETQYF
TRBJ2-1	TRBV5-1	CASSKTSTNEQFF
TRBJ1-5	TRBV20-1	CSATREGDQPQHF
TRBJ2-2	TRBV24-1	CATSDSRQGDTGELFF
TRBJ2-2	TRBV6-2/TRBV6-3	CASSYSNGLAETGELFF
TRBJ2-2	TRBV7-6	CASAPMGGGSTGELFF
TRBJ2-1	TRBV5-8	CASSQLGSSYNEQFF
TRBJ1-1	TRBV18	CASSRTGTGENTEAFF
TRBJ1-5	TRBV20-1	CSARDPSGTGWQPQHF
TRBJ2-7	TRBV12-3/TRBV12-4	CASSLLGWSEQYF
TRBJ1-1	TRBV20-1	CSAITRGLGTEAFF